The 18 T cell receptor beta chains listed next were all sequenced from one sample in a study of response to subunit inactivated influenza vaccine. TCRdb independently ran MiXCR on the RT-PCR reads; one entry per CDR3 protein. The profile shows hundreds of thousands of distinct CDR3 sequences, approximately 18% of them singletons. The source was PBMCs from blood, collected more than 4 days after vaccination. Every receptor here comes from a man over 45 who received an inactivated influenza vaccine.

This clonotype was picked up many times. The J gene is TRBJ2-1, the V gene TRBV7-9; D is ambiguous. This CDR3 is 13 amino acids long. V shed 5 bases and J shed 3 bases, with 8 bases lying between them. In germline, CDR1 is SEHNR, CDR2 FQNEAQ (reference sequence). CDR3 region: CASSPLNYNEQFF. In nucleotides, the CDR3 is TGTGCCAGCAGCCCATTAAACTACAATGAGCAGTTCTTC.

V usage is TRBV25-1 and J usage is TRBJ2-5; a weak D match, TRBD2 (5 bases). CDR1 MGHDK and CDR2 SYGVNS come from the germline V gene. V was clipped by 3 bases and J by 5 bases, with 19 bases between them. The CDR3 is 16 residues long. CDR3 coding DNA: TGTGCCAGCAGTGACAGGAGGAAGGGAACGTTGGAGACCCAGTACTTC. It specifies CASSDRRKGTLETQYF.

The chain recombines TRBV7-8 with TRBJ2-7; perhaps TRBD1 as D (5 bases). The CDR3 is made up of 14 amino acids. V was pared by 5 bases and J by 2 bases, with 13 bases between. Germline values: CDR1 SGHVS, CDR2 FQNEAQ. The CDR3 region has the DNA TGTGCCAGCAGCCTAGGGGCGGTCCCCTACGAGCAGTACTTC. Its translation: CASSLGAVPYEQYF.

This clonotype showed up many times. V and J are TRBV18 and TRBJ2-7; possible D gene TRBD2, 6 bases. This CDR3 contains 12 residues. Trimming took 2 bases from V and 5 from J, leaving 7 bases between them. From germline, CDR1 is KGHSH and CDR2 LQKENI. CDR3 sequence (DNA): TGTGCCAGCTCACCAGGAGGGGACGAGCAGTACTTC. It translates to CASSPGGDEQYF.

This clonotype was counted only a few times. The chain employs TRBV4-2 and TRBJ1-3; D unresolved. Germline loops: CDR1 LGHNA, CDR2 YNFKEQ. V lost 1 base to trimming and J lost 1 base, with 8 bases between them. The length of the CDR3 is 15 residues. The CDR3 protein is CASSQVEGSGNTIYF. CDR3 DNA: TGTGCCAGCAGCCAAGTTGAGGGTTCTGGAAACACCATATATTTT.

V and J are TRBV20-1 and TRBJ2-4; D is tentatively TRBD1 or TRBD2 (6 bases each). Germline loops: CDR1 DFQATT, CDR2 SNEGSKA (reference sequence). The CDR3 contains 15 residues. Trimming took 7 bases from V and 2 from J, leaving 18 bases between them. The CDR3 reads CSVASGGRTKNIQYF. The CDR3 DNA reads as TGCAGTGTTGCGAGTGGGGGGCGAACCAAAAACATTCAGTACTTC.

This chain links TRBV5-1 with TRBJ1-1, with a possible D match to TRBD1 (6 bases). CDR1 and CDR2 (germline): SGHRS, YFSETQ. This CDR3 is 15 amino acids long. The V end was cut by 4 bases, the J end by 5 bases, with 18 bases between. The CDR3 here is CASSLQQGQRTEAFF. The CDR3 coding sequence is TGCGCCAGCAGCCTACAACAGGGTCAACGGACTGAAGCTTTCTTT.

Only a few counts were recorded for this clonotype. The gene calls are TRBV29-1 and TRBJ2-7; 11 nucleotides match TRBD1. CDR1 and CDR2 (germline): SQVTM, ANQGSEA. CDR3 size: 14 residues. V was pared by 7 bases and J by 5 bases, with 10 bases of the junction left unmatched. The CDR3 loop reads CSAFPDRGRNEQYF. The CDR3 DNA follows: TGCAGCGCATTTCCGGACAGGGGGCGGAACGAGCAGTACTTC.

This clonotype turned up a few times. The chain employs TRBV18 and TRBJ2-7, with D tentatively TRBD1 (6 bases). The CDR3 consists of 14 residues. Germline loops: CDR1 KGHSH, CDR2 LQKENI. With 3 bases removed from V and 3 bases from J, the gap between germline ends came to 12 bases. CDR3 DNA: TGTGCCAGCTCACCTGGACAGACCTACTACGAGCAGTACTTC. Residues: CASSPGQTYYEQYF.

This clonotype was observed a handful of times. The rearrangement uses TRBV20-1 and TRBJ2-2; possible D gene TRBD1, 5 bases. The CDR3 runs to 17 residues. V lost 5 bases, J lost 6 bases, and 25 bases lay in between. Germline V gene sequence: CDR1 DFQATT, CDR2 SNEGSKA (reference sequence). The CDR3, as DNA: TGCAGTGCTCGATCGGGCCCCTCAGGGTTTAGGGCCGGGGAGCTGTTTTTT. This codes for CSARSGPSGFRAGELFF.

This clonotype was counted at least ten times. This chain connects TRBV20-1 to TRBJ1-3, with D tentatively TRBD1 (5 bases). This CDR3 has 13 amino acids. Trimming shortened V by 0 bases and J by 2 bases, and 5 bases separated the two germline ends. Germline lookup yields CDR1 DFQATT and CDR2 SNEGSKA (reference sequence). The CDR3 loop reads CSARDRAGNTIYF. The CDR3, as DNA: TGCAGTGCTAGAGACAGGGCTGGAAACACCATATATTTT.

This clonotype has just a few counts. The chain joins TRBV4-2 to TRBJ2-7; 10 bases fit TRBD2. Germline CDR1 is LGHNA and CDR2 is YNFKEQ. CDR3 size: 18 residues. V was pared by 0 bases and J by 2 bases, with 10 bases of the junction left unmatched. The DNA of the CDR3 is TGTGCCAGCAGCCAAGATCTCAGGCTAGCGGGAGAAACCTACGAGCAGTACTTC. Its translation is CASSQDLRLAGETYEQYF.

The V and J genes are TRBV7-9 and TRBJ2-5; 7 nucleotides agree with TRBD2. The CDR3 extends over 13 amino acids. After removal of 5 bases from V and 5 bases from J, the junction contained 5 bases not matched to a gene. Germline CDR1 and CDR2: SEHNR and FQNEAQ (reference sequence). In nucleotides, the CDR3 is TGTGCCAGCAGCCGGACTAGATGGGAGACCCAGTACTTC. Amino acids: CASSRTRWETQYF.

This chain uses TRBV10-3 with TRBJ2-5; 9 bases are a match to TRBD2. The V gene end was trimmed by 0 bases and the J gene end by 4 bases; junction bases not matched to a gene: 3. The CDR3 runs 15 residues. Germline CDR1 is ENHRY and CDR2 is SYGVKD. The CDR3 DNA is TGTGCCATCAGTGAGTCTCCTAGCGGGGCAGAGACCCAGTACTTC. Residues: CAISESPSGAETQYF.

This clonotype has only a few counts. This rearrangement joins TRBV7-8 to TRBJ2-1; a possible D gene is TRBD1 (5 bases). This CDR3 has 14 residues. Germline assignment: CDR1 SGHVS and CDR2 FQNEAQ. The V end was cut by 5 bases, the J end by 8 bases, with 16 bases between. The CDR3 reads CASSPHGQGDEQFF. The CDR3 DNA is TGTGCCAGCAGCCCCCATGGTCAGGGCGATGAGCAGTTCTTC. Variable domain in full (rest from reference TRBV7-8 and TRBJ2-1): GAGVSQSPRYKVAKRGQDVALRCDPISGHVSLFWYQQALGQGPEFLTYFQNEAQLDKSGLPSDRFFAERPEGSVSTLKIQRTQQEDSAVYLCASSPHGQGDEQFFGPGTRLTVL.

This clonotype has just a few counts. This chain uses TRBV7-9 with TRBJ2-3; D might be TRBD1 (6 bases). Between the trimmed V and J ends, which lost 7 bases and 6 bases, there was a span of 23 bases. The CDR3 runs to 16 residues. Germline loops: CDR1 SEHNR, CDR2 FQNEAQ (reference sequence). CDR3 DNA: TGTGCCAGCACTGAACAGGGAAACAGTTTAACGGATACGCAGTATTTT. This sequence encodes CASTEQGNSLTDTQYF.

This clonotype has a handful of counts. The chain combines TRBV24-1 with TRBJ1-5; 7 positions match TRBD1. CDR1 and CDR2 from the germline V gene are KGHDR and SFDVKD. The junction had 17 bases not matched to a gene; V was cut back by 4 bases and J by 3 bases. This CDR3 is built from 19 residues. The CDR3 DNA sequence: TGTGCCACCAGTGAGGGGGACGGATTGGGCGACAGGGTCAATCAGCCCCAGCATTTT. Its translation: CATSEGDGLGDRVNQPQHF.

This chain uses TRBV5-1 with TRBJ1-2; 8 bases map to TRBD1. CDR3 length equals 13 residues. J lost 3 bases, V lost 4 bases, and 2 bases had no gene match. CDR1 and CDR2 (germline): SGHRS, YFSETQ. Written as DNA, the CDR3 is TGCGCCAGCAGCATGGACAGGGACTATGGCTACACCTTC. Translating gives CASSMDRDYGYTF.